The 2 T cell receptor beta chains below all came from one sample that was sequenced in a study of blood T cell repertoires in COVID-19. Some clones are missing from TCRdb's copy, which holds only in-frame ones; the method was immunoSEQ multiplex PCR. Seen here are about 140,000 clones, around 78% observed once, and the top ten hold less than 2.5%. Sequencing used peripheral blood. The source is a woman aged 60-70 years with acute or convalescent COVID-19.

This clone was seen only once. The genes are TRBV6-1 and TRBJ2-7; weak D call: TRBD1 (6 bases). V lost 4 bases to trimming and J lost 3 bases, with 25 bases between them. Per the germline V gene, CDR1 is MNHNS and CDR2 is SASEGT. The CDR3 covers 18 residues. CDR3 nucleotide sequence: TGTGCCAGCAGTGGGCCAAAGGTTGGGGGCGCCGGGGACTACGAGCAGTACTTC. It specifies CASSGPKVGGAGDYEQYF.

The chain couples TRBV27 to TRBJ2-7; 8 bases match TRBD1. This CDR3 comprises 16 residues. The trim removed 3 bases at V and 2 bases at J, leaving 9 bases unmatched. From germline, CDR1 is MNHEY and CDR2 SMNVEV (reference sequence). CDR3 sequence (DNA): TGTGCCAGCAGTTTCCGGGACAGGTCATATCCCTACGAGCAGTACTTC. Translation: CASSFRDRSYPYEQYF.